Each of the 31 T cell receptor beta chains below was sequenced from the same sample in a study of PD-1 blockade in classical Hodgkin lymphoma. Only in-frame clones appear in the TCRdb table, and some are missing; sequencing was by immunoSEQ multiplex PCR. The table shows about 110,000 clones, with about nine tenths occurring only once. Every patient was affected by relapse after autologous stem cell transplantation, while exposure to brentuximab vedotin was not uniform. Sample: peripheral blood mononuclear cells (PBMCs), taken before the second cycle of nivolumab. These TCRs come from a human donor with classical Hodgkin lymphoma.

The chain is built from TRBV30 and TRBJ2-7, with 9 nucleotides matching TRBD1. Germline-derived CDR1 and CDR2 are GTSNPN and SVGIG (reference sequence). This CDR3 is 13 amino acids long. The V and J ends lost 8 bases and 3 bases, in that order; junction bases with no gene match: 8. In nucleotides, the CDR3 is TGTGCCGGAAACGGACAGGGGTTCTACGAGCAGTACTTC. It yields the protein CAGNGQGFYEQYF.

This chain connects TRBV18 to TRBJ1-5; the D gene is possibly TRBD1 (5 bases). Germline V lookup: CDR1 KGHSH, CDR2 LQKENI. The length of the CDR3 is 13 residues. V lost 3 bases to trimming and J lost 3 bases, with 6 bases between them. The CDR3 DNA reads TGTGCCAGCTCACCGGGGGACAATCAGCCCCAGCATTTT. Its translation is CASSPGDNQPQHF.

A note on this clone: Other DNA sequences in the sample encode the same CDR3. The rearrangement links TRBV7-2 to TRBJ2-1; 9 bases map to TRBD2. This CDR3 has 15 amino acids. The J segment lost 4 bases and the V segment lost 4 bases, leaving 5 bases of the junction unmatched. CDR1 and CDR2 (germline): SGHTA, FQGNSA. The CDR3 DNA sequence: TGTGCCAGCAGCTCGACTAGCGGACCATACAATGAGCAGTTCTTC. Encoded protein: CASSSTSGPYNEQFF.

The chain links TRBV5-6 to TRBJ2-7; D remains unclear. This CDR3 region has 15 residues. The ends were cut back, 6 bases at V and 0 bases at J, with 16 bases in the middle. Germline loops: CDR1 SGHDT, CDR2 YYEEEE. The CDR3 sequence: CASTLRPPSSYEQYF. As DNA, the CDR3 is TGTGCCAGCACCCTCCGCCCCCCCAGCTCCTACGAGCAGTACTTC.

The gene calls are TRBV6-5 and TRBJ1-2; D is perhaps TRBD1 (6 bases). Germline assignment: CDR1 MNHEY and CDR2 SVGAGI. The CDR3 totals 15 residues. The V gene lost 4 bases and the J gene lost 4 bases, with 16 bases spanning the gap. As DNA, the CDR3 is TGTGCCAGCAGTTCGGGCAGGGGTAACGCCTATGGCTACACCTTC. Its translation: CASSSGRGNAYGYTF.

J is TRBJ2-3 and V is TRBV5-5; a weak D match, TRBD1 (6 bases). The CDR3 has 20 amino acids. Trimming left V 1 base short and J 0 bases short, with 24 bases between. Germline V gene data show CDR1 as SGHKS and CDR2 as YYEKEE (reference sequence). The CDR3 nucleotides read TGTGCCAGCAGCTTGAGGGACACCTTCACGATCGTTACTAGCACAGATACGCAGTATTTT. Encoded protein: CASSLRDTFTIVTSTDTQYF. Filled out from reference TRBV5-5 and TRBJ2-3, the complete variable domain reads DAGVTQSPTHLIKTRGQQVTLRCSPISGHKSVSWYQQVLGQGPQFIFQYYEKEERGRGNFPDRFSARQFPNYSSELNVNALLLGDSALYLCASSLRDTFTIVTSTDTQYFGPGTRLTVL.

J is TRBJ1-6 and V is TRBV30; 7 bases map to TRBD1. Germline V lookup: CDR1 GTSNPN, CDR2 SVGIG (reference sequence). This CDR3 is 14 amino acids long. CDR3 nucleotide sequence: TGTGCAACTCAAAAGGGGGCTAATAATTCACCCCTCCACTTT. Protein: CATQKGANNSPLHF.

V gene TRBV10-3 combines with J gene TRBJ2-6; 9 bases line up with TRBD1. J was trimmed by 1 base and V by 3 bases; bases with no gene match: 7. This CDR3 region has 18 residues. CDR1 is ENHRY, CDR2 SYGVKD, per germline. The CDR3 here is CAISDGGQGGSGANVLTF. The CDR3 nucleotides are TGTGCCATCAGTGACGGGGGACAGGGTGGATCTGGGGCCAACGTCCTGACTTTC.

The CDR3 loop reads CASSIDGRNEQYF. CDR3 DNA sequence: TGTGCCAGCAGCATAGACGGGCGGAACGAGCAGTACTTC. The chain combines TRBV5-4 with TRBJ2-7; D uncertain. Germline V CDR1 and CDR2: SGHNT, YYREEE (reference sequence). This CDR3 region has 13 residues. Trimming took 4 bases from V and 5 from J, leaving 13 bases between them.

Here the CDR3 DNA reads TGTGCCAGCAGCAAAGCGCTTGGGGGGCAAAACTATGGCTACACCTTC. Translated, it gives CASSKALGGQNYGYTF. V usage is TRBV21-1 and J usage is TRBJ1-2. TRBV21-1 counts as a pseudogene. The length of the CDR3 is 16 residues.

A single count supports this clone. The CDR3 here is CASSYRASDTEAFF. The DNA for the CDR3 is TGTGCCAGCAGTTACCGGGCGTCCGACACTGAAGCTTTCTTT. This sequence joins TRBV6-6 and TRBJ1-1; D uncertain. Germline CDR1 reads MNHNY; CDR2 reads SVGAGI (reference sequence). The CDR3 length is 14 residues. Trimming removed 2 bases at V and 3 bases at J, with 10 bases between.

This clone was picked up one time. This chain joins TRBV19 and TRBJ2-2; the D is unclear. The V gene's germline CDR1 is LNHDA and CDR2 SQIVND (reference sequence). V lost 2 bases and J lost 2, with 12 bases in between. This CDR3 comprises 16 residues. The CDR3 bases are TGTGCCAGTAGTATACGTATCGGCACCAACACCGGGGAGCTGTTTTTT. Translation: CASSIRIGTNTGELFF.

The chain links TRBV6-1 to TRBJ2-3, with 8 bases fitting TRBD1. Germline assignment: CDR1 MNHNS and CDR2 SASEGT. The CDR3 spans 15 residues. V was clipped by 8 bases and J by 1 base; unmatched bases: 8. CDR3: CASELDRVGTDTQYF. The CDR3, as DNA: TGTGCCAGCGAGTTGGACAGGGTAGGCACAGATACGCAGTATTTT.

The chain is built from TRBV6-1 and TRBJ1-2; D is unclear. Germline-derived CDR1 and CDR2 are MNHNS and SASEGT. The CDR3 length is 8 residues. With 10 bases removed from V and 8 bases from J, the gap between germline ends came to 5 bases. CDR3 sequence (DNA): TGTGCCATTGGCGGCTACACCTTC. The encoded protein is CAIGGYTF.

This chain links TRBV6-5 with TRBJ2-7; 10 bases line up with TRBD2. Germline CDR1 reads MNHEY; CDR2 reads SVGAGI. V lost 0 bases to trimming and J lost 3 bases; unmatched junction nucleotides: 2. This CDR3 is built from 15 residues. In DNA, the CDR3 is TGTGCCAGCAGTTACTCTAGCGGGAGGATCTACGAGCAGTACTTC. This translates into CASSYSSGRIYEQYF.

The CDR3 nucleotides read TGTGCCAGCAGTAAACGGACAGAGAACTATGGCTACACCTTC. This sequence encodes CASSKRTENYGYTF. The chain joins TRBV6-6 to TRBJ1-2; weak D call: TRBD1 (6 bases). With 5 bases removed from V and 2 bases from J, the gap between germline ends came to 12 bases. CDR3 length equals 14 residues. From germline, CDR1 is MNHNY and CDR2 SVGAGI (reference sequence).

J is TRBJ2-1 and V is TRBV19; 11 nucleotides match TRBD1. V shed 4 bases, J shed 9 bases, and the junction held 5 bases outside the gene matches. Germline V gene lookup returns CDR1 LNHDA and CDR2 SQIVND (reference sequence). The CDR3 consists of 14 residues. DNA for the CDR3: TGTGCCAGTAGTACAAGGACAGGGGGCAGTGAGCAGTTCTTC. It yields the protein CASSTRTGGSEQFF.

V and J are TRBV30 and TRBJ2-5; D not resolved. CDR1 and CDR2 (germline): GTSNPN, SVGIG (reference sequence). CDR3 length: 12 amino acids. The ends were cut back, 0 bases at V and 4 bases at J, with 6 bases in the middle. CDR3 nucleotides: TGTGCCTGGAGTGTACAGTTAGAGACCCAGTACTTC. It is translated as CAWSVQLETQYF.

The chain employs TRBV28 and TRBJ1-2; 9 bases match TRBD1. The V and J ends lost 7 bases and 7 bases, in that order; junction bases with no gene match: 19. Germline V gene lookup returns CDR1 MDHEN and CDR2 SYDVKM. The CDR3 extends over 17 amino acids. The CDR3 reads CASNFPEAGTGFFGYTF. The CDR3 DNA reads as TGTGCCAGCAACTTCCCCGAGGCCGGGACAGGGTTTTTTGGCTACACCTTC.

The chain recombines TRBV29-1 with TRBJ1-5; D is perhaps TRBD1 (6 bases). This CDR3 has 14 residues. The germline CDR1 and CDR2 sequences are SQVTM and ANQGSEA. The V end lost 4 bases, the J end lost 0 bases, and 10 bases lay between the germline ends. The CDR3 is CSVGTAYSNQPQHF. CDR3 nucleotides: TGCAGCGTTGGGACAGCTTATAGCAATCAGCCCCAGCATTTT.

The rearrangement uses TRBV28 and TRBJ2-3, with D possibly being TRBD1 or TRBD2 (5 bases each). Germline V lookup: CDR1 MDHEN, CDR2 SYDVKM. This CDR3 has 13 residues. V lost 3 bases, J lost 5 bases, and 9 bases lay in between. In DNA form, the CDR3 reads TGTGCCAGCAGTTTCGCAGGGAGAGATACGCAGTATTTT. Translation: CASSFAGRDTQYF.

In DNA, the CDR3 is TGTGCCAGCAGCTACGGACAGGGGGGATTTTCACCCCTCCACTTT. It translates to CASSYGQGGFSPLHF. This chain joins TRBV6-5 and TRBJ1-6, with 10 nucleotides matching TRBD1. This CDR3 spans 15 amino acids. The germline gives CDR1 MNHEY, CDR2 SVGAGI. The trim removed 6 bases at V and 9 bases at J, leaving 8 bases unmatched.

The gene calls are TRBV25-1 and TRBJ1-4; possible D gene TRBD1, 6 bases. The V end was cut by 2 bases, the J end by 2 bases, with 9 bases between. Germline CDR1 reads MGHDK; CDR2 reads SYGVNS. The CDR3 consists of 15 residues. The CDR3 DNA sequence: TGTGCCAGCAGTGAAAGGGGGGATACTAATGAAAAACTGTTTTTT. This gives the protein CASSERGDTNEKLFF.

The chain carries TRBV30 and TRBJ2-1; 8 nucleotides agree with TRBD1. The CDR3 is 14 residues long. The V segment lost 1 base and the J segment 10 bases; nucleotides outside the gene matches: 9. Germline V gene data show CDR1 as GTSNPN and CDR2 as SVGIG (reference sequence). CDR3 sequence: CAWSAGQGRAEQFF. DNA of the CDR3: TGTGCCTGGAGTGCCGGACAGGGCCGGGCGGAGCAGTTCTTC.

This clone was detected a few times. This chain joins TRBV30 and TRBJ1-5; D is undetermined. Germline V gives CDR1 GTSNPN, CDR2 SVGIG (reference sequence). The ends were cut back, 3 bases at V and 4 bases at J, with 10 bases in the middle. This CDR3 comprises 13 residues. CDR3 coding DNA: TGTGCCTGGAGCCCACACCTGAATCAGCCCCAGCATTTT. Translation gives CAWSPHLNQPQHF.

The chain employs TRBV2 and TRBJ1-1; perhaps TRBD1 as D (5 bases). The CDR3 runs 16 residues. Germline V gene lookup returns CDR1 SNHLY and CDR2 FYNNEI. Trimming removed 3 bases at V and 5 bases at J, with 19 bases between. The CDR3 protein is CASSEDRQSTGTEAFF. In DNA, the CDR3 is TGTGCCAGCAGTGAGGATAGACAGTCAACGGGAACTGAAGCTTTCTTT.

This clone was seen at least ten times. The chain links TRBV29-1 to TRBJ2-1; 8 bases fit TRBD1. With V trimmed by 1 base and J by 0 bases, 5 bases remained unmatched. Germline-derived CDR1 and CDR2 are SQVTM and ANQGSEA. CDR3 length: 16 residues. The CDR3 loop reads CSVEASDRASYNEQFF. DNA of the CDR3: TGCAGCGTTGAAGCCTCGGACAGGGCCTCCTACAATGAGCAGTTCTTC.

This CDR3 reads CASSERTGPSSNQPQHF. The CDR3 DNA is TGTGCCAGCAGTGAACGGACAGGCCCCTCTAGCAATCAGCCCCAGCATTTT. This chain connects TRBV25-1 to TRBJ1-5; TRBD1 agrees at 7 bases. The germline V gene encodes CDR1 MGHDK and CDR2 SYGVNS. The CDR3 runs to 17 residues. Trimming took 2 bases from V and 0 from J; bases not matched to a gene: 7.

The sample holds one count of this clone. The CDR3 sequence: CAIPGTPSPYEQYF. In DNA, the CDR3 is TGTGCCATTCCCGGGACCCCGAGCCCCTACGAGCAGTACTTC. The chain uses TRBV10-3 and TRBJ2-7; D possibly matches TRBD1 or TRBD2 (5 bases each). This CDR3 comprises 14 residues. Trimming shortened V by 9 bases and J by 2 bases, and 17 bases separated the two germline ends. Germline values: CDR1 ENHRY, CDR2 SYGVKD.

This clone has just one count. The gene calls are TRBV28 and TRBJ1-1; TRBD1 matches at 8 bases. Germline CDR1 MDHEN, CDR2 SYDVKM. Trimming took 5 bases from V and 1 from J; bases not matched to a gene: 6. CDR3 length equals 15 residues. As DNA, the CDR3 is TGTGCCAGCAGTCCGAGGGACAGGAGGAACACTGAAGCTTTCTTT. As protein: CASSPRDRRNTEAFF.

The V gene is TRBV18, the J gene TRBJ1-2, with 7 bases fitting TRBD1. Unmatched junction bases numbered 5, after V lost 0 bases and J lost 4 bases. Germline CDR1 and CDR2: KGHSH and LQKENI. The length of the CDR3 is 15 residues. CDR3 in amino acids: CASSPPDRSFYGYTF. CDR3 nucleotides: TGTGCCAGCTCACCACCGGACAGGTCGTTCTATGGCTACACCTTC.